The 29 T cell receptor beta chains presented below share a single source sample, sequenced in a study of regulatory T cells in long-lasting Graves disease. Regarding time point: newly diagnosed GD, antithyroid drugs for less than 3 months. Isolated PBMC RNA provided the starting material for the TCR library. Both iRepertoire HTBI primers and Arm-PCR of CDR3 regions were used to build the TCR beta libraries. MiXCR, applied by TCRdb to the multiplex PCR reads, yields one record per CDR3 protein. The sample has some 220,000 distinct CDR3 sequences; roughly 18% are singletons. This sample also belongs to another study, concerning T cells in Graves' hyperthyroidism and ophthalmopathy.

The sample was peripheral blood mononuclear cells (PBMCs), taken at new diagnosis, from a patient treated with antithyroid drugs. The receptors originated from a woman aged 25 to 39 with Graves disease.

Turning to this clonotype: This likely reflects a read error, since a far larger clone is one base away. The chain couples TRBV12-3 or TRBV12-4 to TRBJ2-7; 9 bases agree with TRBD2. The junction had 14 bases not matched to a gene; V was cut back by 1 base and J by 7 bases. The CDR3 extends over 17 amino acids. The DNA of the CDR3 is TGTGCCAGCAGTTTAGATAGGGTGGCTAGCGGGAAGAATGAGCAGTACTTC. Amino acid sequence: CASSLDRVASGKNEQYF.

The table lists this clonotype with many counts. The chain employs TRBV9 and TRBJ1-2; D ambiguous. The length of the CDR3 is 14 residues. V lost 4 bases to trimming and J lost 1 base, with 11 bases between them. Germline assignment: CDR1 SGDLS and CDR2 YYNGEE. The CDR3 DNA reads TGTGCCAGCAGCCCGAGGACCGTTAACTATGGCTACACCTTC. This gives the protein CASSPRTVNYGYTF.

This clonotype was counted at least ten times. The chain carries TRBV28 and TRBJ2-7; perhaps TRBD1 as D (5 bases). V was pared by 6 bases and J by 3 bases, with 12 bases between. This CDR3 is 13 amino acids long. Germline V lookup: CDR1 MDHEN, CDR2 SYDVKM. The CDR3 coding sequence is TGTGCCAGCAGCGCCAGGGCAAGCTACGAGCAGTACTTC. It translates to CASSARASYEQYF.

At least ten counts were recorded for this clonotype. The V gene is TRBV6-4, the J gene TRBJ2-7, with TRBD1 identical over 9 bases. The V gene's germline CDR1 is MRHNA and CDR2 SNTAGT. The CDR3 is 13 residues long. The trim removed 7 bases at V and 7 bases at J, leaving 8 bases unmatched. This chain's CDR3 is CASKPGQGEEQYF. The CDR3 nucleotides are TGTGCCAGCAAACCGGGACAGGGTGAAGAGCAGTACTTC.

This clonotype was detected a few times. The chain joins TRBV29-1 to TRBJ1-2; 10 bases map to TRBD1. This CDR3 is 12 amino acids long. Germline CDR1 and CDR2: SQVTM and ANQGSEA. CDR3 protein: CGERTGGYGYTF. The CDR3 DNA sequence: TGCGGCGAAAGGACAGGGGGCTATGGCTACACCTTC.

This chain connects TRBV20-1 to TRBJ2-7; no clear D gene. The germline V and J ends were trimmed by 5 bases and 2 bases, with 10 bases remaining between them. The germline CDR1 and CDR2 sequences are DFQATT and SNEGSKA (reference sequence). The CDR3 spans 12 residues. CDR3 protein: CSAARTPYEQYF. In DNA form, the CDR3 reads TGCAGTGCTGCTAGGACCCCCTACGAGCAGTACTTC.

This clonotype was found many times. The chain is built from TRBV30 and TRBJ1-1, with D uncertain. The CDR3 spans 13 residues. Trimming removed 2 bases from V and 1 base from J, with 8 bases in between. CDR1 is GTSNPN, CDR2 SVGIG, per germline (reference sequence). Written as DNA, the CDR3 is TGTGCCTGGAGTCTGGCAGGGAACACTGAAGCTTTCTTT. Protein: CAWSLAGNTEAFF.

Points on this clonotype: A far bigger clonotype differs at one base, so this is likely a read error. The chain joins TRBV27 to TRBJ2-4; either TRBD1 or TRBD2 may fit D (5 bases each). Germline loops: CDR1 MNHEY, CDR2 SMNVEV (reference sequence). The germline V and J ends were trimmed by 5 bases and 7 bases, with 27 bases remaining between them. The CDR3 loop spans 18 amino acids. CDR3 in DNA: TGTGCCAGCAGTGGAAGCTTGGTTCGGGGACCCCCCGGGAACATTCAGTACTTC. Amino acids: CASSGSLVRGPPGNIQYF.

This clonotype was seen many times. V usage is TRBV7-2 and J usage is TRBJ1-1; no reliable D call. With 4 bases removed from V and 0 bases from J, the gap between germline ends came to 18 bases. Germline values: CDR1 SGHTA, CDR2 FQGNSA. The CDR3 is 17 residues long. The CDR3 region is CASSSRRRNLLNTEAFF. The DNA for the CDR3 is TGTGCCAGCAGCTCGAGAAGACGGAACTTATTGAACACTGAAGCTTTCTTT.

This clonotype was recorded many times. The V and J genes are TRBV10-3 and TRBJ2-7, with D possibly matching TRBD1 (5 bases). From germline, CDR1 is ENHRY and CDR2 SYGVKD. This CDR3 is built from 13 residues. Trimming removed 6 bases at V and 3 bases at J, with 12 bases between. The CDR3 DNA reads TGTGCCATCAGCTCCGACAGCGACTACGAGCAGTACTTC. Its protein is CAISSDSDYEQYF.

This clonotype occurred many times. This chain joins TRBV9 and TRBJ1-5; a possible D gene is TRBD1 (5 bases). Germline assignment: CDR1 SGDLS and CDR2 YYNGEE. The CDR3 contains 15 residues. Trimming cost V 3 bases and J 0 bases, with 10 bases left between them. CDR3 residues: CASSEAGYSNQPQHF. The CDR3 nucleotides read TGTGCCAGCAGCGAGGCAGGGTATAGCAATCAGCCCCAGCATTTT.

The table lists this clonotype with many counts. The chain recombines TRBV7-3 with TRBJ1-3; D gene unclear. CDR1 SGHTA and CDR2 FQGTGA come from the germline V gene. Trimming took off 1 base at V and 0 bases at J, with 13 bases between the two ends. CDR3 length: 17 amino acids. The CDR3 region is CASSLNPTGVSGNTIYF. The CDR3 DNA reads TGTGCCAGCAGCTTAAATCCGACGGGAGTCTCTGGAAACACCATATATTTT.

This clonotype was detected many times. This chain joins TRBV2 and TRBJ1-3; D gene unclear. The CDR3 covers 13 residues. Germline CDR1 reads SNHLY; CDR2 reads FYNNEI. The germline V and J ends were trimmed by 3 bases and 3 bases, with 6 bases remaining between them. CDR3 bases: TGTGCCAGCAGTGAGAATCGTGGAAACACCATATATTTT. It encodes CASSENRGNTIYF.

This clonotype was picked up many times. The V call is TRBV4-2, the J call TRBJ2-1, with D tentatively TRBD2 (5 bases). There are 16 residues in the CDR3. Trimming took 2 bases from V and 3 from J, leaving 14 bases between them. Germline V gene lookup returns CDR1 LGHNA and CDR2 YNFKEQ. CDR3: CASSQREGDYYNEQFF. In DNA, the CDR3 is TGTGCCAGCAGCCAAAGAGAGGGCGACTACTACAATGAGCAGTTCTTC.

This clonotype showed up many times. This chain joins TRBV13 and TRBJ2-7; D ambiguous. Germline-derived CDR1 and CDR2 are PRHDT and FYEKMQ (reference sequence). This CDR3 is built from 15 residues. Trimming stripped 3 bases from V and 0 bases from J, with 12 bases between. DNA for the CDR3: TGTGCCAGCAGCTTTGGCCAGCAAGGCTCCTACGAGCAGTACTTC. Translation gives CASSFGQQGSYEQYF. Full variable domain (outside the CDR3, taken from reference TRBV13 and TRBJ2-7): AAGVIQSPRHLIKEKRETATLKCYPIPRHDTVYWYQQGPGQDPQFLISFYEKMQSDKGSIPDRFSAQQFSDYHSELNMSSLELGDSALYFCASSFGQQGSYEQYFGPGTRLTVT.

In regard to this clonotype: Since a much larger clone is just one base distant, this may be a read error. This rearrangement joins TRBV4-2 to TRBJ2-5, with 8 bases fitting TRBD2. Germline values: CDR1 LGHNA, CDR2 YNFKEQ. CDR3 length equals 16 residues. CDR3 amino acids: CASSQDWGGGKEIQYF. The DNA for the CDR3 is TGTGCCAGCAGCCAAGATTGGGGCGGGGGGAAAGAGATCCAGTACTTC.

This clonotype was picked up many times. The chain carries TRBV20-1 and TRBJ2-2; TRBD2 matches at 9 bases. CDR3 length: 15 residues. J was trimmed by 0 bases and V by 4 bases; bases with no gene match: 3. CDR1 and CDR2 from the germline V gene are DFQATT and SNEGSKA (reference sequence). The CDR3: CSATTSGPNTGELFF. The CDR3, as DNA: TGCAGTGCTACCACTAGCGGGCCGAACACCGGGGAGCTGTTTTTT.

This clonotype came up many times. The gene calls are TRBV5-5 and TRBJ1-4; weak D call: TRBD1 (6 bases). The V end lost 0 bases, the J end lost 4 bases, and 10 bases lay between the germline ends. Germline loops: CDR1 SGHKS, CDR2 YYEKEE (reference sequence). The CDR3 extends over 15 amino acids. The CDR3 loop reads CASSLVGTLNEKLFF. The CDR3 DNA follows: TGTGCCAGCAGCTTGGTAGGGACACTTAATGAAAAACTGTTTTTT.

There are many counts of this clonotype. The CDR3 DNA sequence: TGTGCCAGCACCACCTCAGGAAAGGATTTCTCTGGAAACACCATATATTTT. It is translated as CASTTSGKDFSGNTIYF. The chain carries TRBV6-1 and TRBJ1-3, with D uncertain. The CDR3 sequence is 17 residues long. Trimming took off 7 bases at V and 0 bases at J, with 19 bases between the two ends. Per the germline V gene, CDR1 is MNHNS and CDR2 is SASEGT.

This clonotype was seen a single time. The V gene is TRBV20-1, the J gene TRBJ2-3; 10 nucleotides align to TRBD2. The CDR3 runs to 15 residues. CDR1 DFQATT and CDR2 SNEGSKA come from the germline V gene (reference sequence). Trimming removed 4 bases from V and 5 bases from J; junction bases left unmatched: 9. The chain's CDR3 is CSATSIAGGLDTQYF. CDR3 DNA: TGCAGTGCTACCTCGATAGCGGGAGGTTTAGATACGCAGTATTTT.

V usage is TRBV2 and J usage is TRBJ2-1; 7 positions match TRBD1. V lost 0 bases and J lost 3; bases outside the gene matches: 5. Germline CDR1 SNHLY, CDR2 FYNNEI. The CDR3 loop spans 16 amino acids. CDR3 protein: CASSEAGTAYYNEQFF. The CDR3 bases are TGTGCCAGCAGTGAAGCTGGGACAGCTTACTACAATGAGCAGTTCTTC.

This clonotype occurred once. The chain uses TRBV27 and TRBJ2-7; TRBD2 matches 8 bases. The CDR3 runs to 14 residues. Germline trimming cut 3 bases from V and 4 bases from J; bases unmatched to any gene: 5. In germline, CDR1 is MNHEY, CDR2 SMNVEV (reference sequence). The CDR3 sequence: CASSLSGGRYEQYF. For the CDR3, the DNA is TGTGCCAGCAGTTTGTCGGGCGGGAGGTACGAGCAGTACTTC.

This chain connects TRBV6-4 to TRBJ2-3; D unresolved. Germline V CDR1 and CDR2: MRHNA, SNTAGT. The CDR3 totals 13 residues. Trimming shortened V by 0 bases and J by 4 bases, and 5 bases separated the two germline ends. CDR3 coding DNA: TGTGCCAGCAGTGACTCGTATGCAGATACGCAGTATTTT. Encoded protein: CASSDSYADTQYF.

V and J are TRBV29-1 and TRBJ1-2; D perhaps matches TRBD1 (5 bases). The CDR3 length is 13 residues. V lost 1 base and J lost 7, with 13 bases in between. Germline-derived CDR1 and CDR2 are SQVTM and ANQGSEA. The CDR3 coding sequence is TGCAGCGTTGAAGGGGGCCCGGCTTGTGGCTACACCTTC. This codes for CSVEGGPACGYTF.

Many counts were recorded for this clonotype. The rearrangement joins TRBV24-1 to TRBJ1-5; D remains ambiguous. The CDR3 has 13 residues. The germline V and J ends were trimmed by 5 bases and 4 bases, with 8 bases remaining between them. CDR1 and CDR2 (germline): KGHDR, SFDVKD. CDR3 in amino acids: CATSGTLNQPQHF. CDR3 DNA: TGTGCCACCAGTGGAACATTAAATCAGCCCCAGCATTTT.

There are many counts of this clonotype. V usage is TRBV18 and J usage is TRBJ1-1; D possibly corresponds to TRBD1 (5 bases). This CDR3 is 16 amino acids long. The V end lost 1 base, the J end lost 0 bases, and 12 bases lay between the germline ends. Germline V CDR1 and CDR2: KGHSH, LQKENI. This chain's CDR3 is CASSPQGNGMNTEAFF. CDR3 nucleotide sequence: TGTGCCAGCTCACCACAGGGGAATGGGATGAACACTGAAGCTTTCTTT.

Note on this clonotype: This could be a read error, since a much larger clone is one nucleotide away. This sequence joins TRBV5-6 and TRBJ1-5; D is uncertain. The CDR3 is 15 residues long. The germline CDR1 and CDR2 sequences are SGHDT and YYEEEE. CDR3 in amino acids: CASARGWGIDQSQHF. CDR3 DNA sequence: TGTGCCAGCGCCCGAGGATGGGGAATCGATCAGTCCCAGCATTTT.

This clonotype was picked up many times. CDR3 DNA: TGTGCCAGCAGAGAGCGGGGGCCCTCCAATGAGCAGTTCTTC. This sequence encodes CASRERGPSNEQFF. J is TRBJ2-1 and V is TRBV28, with 8 bases matching TRBD2. The CDR3 consists of 14 residues. V shed 6 bases, J shed 6 bases, and the junction held 7 bases outside the gene matches. The germline CDR1 and CDR2 sequences are MDHEN and SYDVKM.

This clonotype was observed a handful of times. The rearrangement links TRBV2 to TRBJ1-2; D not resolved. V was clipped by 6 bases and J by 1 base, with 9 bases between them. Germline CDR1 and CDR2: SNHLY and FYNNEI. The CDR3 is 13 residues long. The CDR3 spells CASSDDGNYGYTF. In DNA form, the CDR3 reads TGTGCCAGCAGCGACGACGGTAACTATGGCTACACCTTC. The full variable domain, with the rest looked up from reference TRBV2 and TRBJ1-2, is EPEVTQTPSHQVTQMGQEVILRCVPISNHLYFYWYRQILGQKVEFLVSFYNNEISEKSEIFDDQFSVERPDGSNFTLKIRSTKLEDSAMYFCASSDDGNYGYTFGSGTRLTVV.